A selection of T cell receptor beta chains follows, all from one sample in a study of T cell responses to AZD1222 COVID-19 vaccine. TCRdb keeps only in-frame clones here, not all; method: immunoSEQ multiplex PCR. The sample lists 70,000 to 90,000 clones, about 78% occurring once. The sample was peripheral blood, taken on day 0 of AZD1222 vaccination. The receptors were gathered from an adult in good health. CDR3s include the opening cysteine and the closing phenylalanine or tryptophan. The D gene is left open where the match is weak. Rows may omit the clone size; those that give it use once, few, many or a size class.

j_gene,abundance,v_gene,d_gene,CDR3nt,CDR3aa
TRBJ2-2,NA,TRBV18,TRBD1,TGTGCCAGCTCACCAAACAGGGGGCTTAGCACCGGGGAGCTGTTTTTT,CASSPNRGLSTGELFF
TRBJ1-4,NA,TRBV6-6,NA,TGTGCCAGCAGATCGACAGAAAATGAAAAACTGTTTTTT,CASRSTENEKLFF
TRBJ1-1,NA,TRBV12-3/TRBV12-4,NA,TGTGCCAGCAGTCCAAGGAACACTGAAGCTTTCTTT,CASSPRNTEAFF
TRBJ2-3,NA,TRBV29-1,NA,TGCAGCGTTGAAGAGAGCACAGATACGCAGTATTTT,CSVEESTDTQYF
TRBJ1-6,once,TRBV27,TRBD1,TGTGCCAGCAGTTGGGACAGGGCAGATAATTCACCCCTCCACTTT,CASSWDRADNSPLHF
TRBJ1-5,NA,TRBV19,NA,TGTGCCAGTAGGAGGACGGAGGCTTATAGCAATCAGCCCCAGCATTTT,CASRRTEAYSNQPQHF
TRBJ1-1,once,TRBV18,TRBD1,TGTGCCAGCTCACCAACGACCGGGACAGCGAACACTGAAGCTTTCTTT,CASSPTTGTANTEAFF
TRBJ2-7,NA,TRBV18,NA,TGTGCCAGCTCACCACAACAGGGACACATCGAGCAGTACTTC,CASSPQQGHIEQYF
TRBJ1-5,NA,TRBV7-2,NA,TGTGCCAGCAGCTTAGAGGCAGGGGACCAGCCCCAGCATTTT,CASSLEAGDQPQHF
TRBJ1-2,NA,TRBV7-2,NA,TGTGCCAGCAGCTTAAATCTGGGAATGGGAGGCTACACCTTC,CASSLNLGMGGYTF
TRBJ2-2,NA,TRBV5-5,NA,TGTGCCAGCAGCCCTCAATATTCCGGGGAGCTGTTTTTT,CASSPQYSGELFF
TRBJ2-3,NA,TRBV6-5,NA,TGTGCCAGCAGCCGACAGTCAGATACGCAGTATTTT,CASSRQSDTQYF
TRBJ1-1,many,TRBV5-6,NA,TGTGCCAGCAGCCGCGGCAGGGAATATCAGAACACTGAAGCTTTCTTT,CASSRGREYQNTEAFF
TRBJ1-4,NA,TRBV5-5,TRBD1,TGTGCCAGCAGCTTGGCTGGGGACAGAAATGAAAAACTGTTTTTT,CASSLAGDRNEKLFF
TRBJ1-6,NA,TRBV12-3/TRBV12-4,NA,TGTGCCAGCAGTAGAACATCCGCGGCCCTCCACTTT,CASSRTSAALHF
TRBJ2-1,NA,TRBV9,TRBD2,TGTGCCAGCAGCCCAATCCCGGGGGGGACCTCGCAGTTCTTC,CASSPIPGGTSQFF
TRBJ1-5,NA,TRBV19,TRBD1,TGTGCCAGCTGGACAGGTCAGAGCAATCAGCCCCAGCATTTT,CASWTGQSNQPQHF
TRBJ2-3,NA,TRBV19,TRBD2,TGTGCCAGTAGTATAGGGAGCGGGGCTAGCACAGATACGCAGTATTTT,CASSIGSGASTDTQYF
TRBJ2-7,many,TRBV2,TRBD1,TGTGCCAGCGTTCGTCCAGGGGGAACTACCTACGAGCAGTACTTC,CASVRPGGTTYEQYF
TRBJ1-3,NA,TRBV7-8,NA,TGTGCCAGCAGCAACTCGGGAAACACCATATATTTT,CASSNSGNTIYF
TRBJ1-5,NA,TRBV5-8,NA,TGTGCCAGCAGCTTCACAGGTTATAGCAATCAGCCCCAGCATTTT,CASSFTGYSNQPQHF
TRBJ1-5,NA,TRBV4-2,TRBD1,TGTGCCAGCAGCCGAGACAGGGGTAGCAATCAGCCCCAGCATTTT,CASSRDRGSNQPQHF
TRBJ2-7,NA,TRBV5-1,NA,TGCGCCAGCAGCTTGGGGAGGGCAGGCCCAGGACAGCAGTACTTC,CASSLGRAGPGQQYF
TRBJ2-5,NA,TRBV5-4,TRBD1,TGTGCCAGCAGCTTGCGCAGGGGGCGCGAGGAGACCCAGTACTTC,CASSLRRGREETQYF
TRBJ1-2,NA,TRBV7-9,NA,TGTGCCAGCAGCCACAACAGCGTGGGGTACTATGGCTACACCTTC,CASSHNSVGYYGYTF
TRBJ1-5,NA,TRBV18,NA,TGTGCCAGCTCACCACGTCCGATCAGCGATCAGCCCCAGCATTTT,CASSPRPISDQPQHF
TRBJ2-1,once,TRBV5-1,TRBD2,TGCGCCAGCAGCTTGAAACTAGCGGGGGGCCAGGAGCAGTTCTTC,CASSLKLAGGQEQFF
TRBJ2-1,NA,TRBV19,TRBD2,TGTGCCAGTACCCCAACTTGGAGCCTAGCGGGAACCTGGGGGAATGAGCAGTTCTTC,CASTPTWSLAGTWGNEQFF
TRBJ2-3,NA,TRBV3-1/TRBV3-2,TRBD2,TGTGCCAGCAGACCTAGCCTACTAGCGGGTGGAACCCCAGATACGCAGTATTTT,CASRPSLLAGGTPDTQYF
TRBJ2-3,once,TRBV2,NA,TGTGCCAGCAGTGAAGTAATCAGTTGGGATACGCAGTATTTT,CASSEVISWDTQYF
TRBJ1-5,NA,TRBV28,NA,TGTGCCAGCAGTAGTCATCAGCCCCAGCATTTT,CASSSHQPQHF
TRBJ1-4,NA,TRBV10-3,NA,TGTGCCATCAGCCCAGACAGTGAAAAACTGTTTTTT,CAISPDSEKLFF
TRBJ1-5,NA,TRBV15,NA,TGTGCCACCAGCAGAGATCTAGGGGGTTTAAGCAATCAGCCCCAGCATTTT,CATSRDLGGLSNQPQHF
TRBJ2-1,NA,TRBV6-5,NA,TGTGCCAGCAGTTACAAGTGGGGGAATGAGCAGTTCTTC,CASSYKWGNEQFF
TRBJ1-5,NA,TRBV10-2,NA,TGCGCCAGCAGGATGGGGGGAACCTCCAATCAGCCCCAGCATTTT,CASRMGGTSNQPQHF
TRBJ1-1,NA,TRBV10-1,NA,TGCGCCAGCAGTGAGCAATGGGGTCGGACTGAAGCTTTCTTT,CASSEQWGRTEAFF
TRBJ1-1,once,TRBV2,NA,TGTGCCAGCAGTGAGTATGGAACGATGAACACTGAAGCTTTCTTT,CASSEYGTMNTEAFF
TRBJ2-3,NA,TRBV7-2,TRBD2,TGTGCCAGCAGAGCGGGAGGGCGGGGCACAGATACGCAGTATTTT,CASRAGGRGTDTQYF
TRBJ2-2,NA,TRBV2,NA,TGTGCCAGCAGTGTGGAACTAGTATTTTCCGGGGAGCTGTTTTTT,CASSVELVFSGELFF
TRBJ2-2,NA,TRBV4-2,TRBD2,TGTGCCAGCAGCCCTCTAGCGGGAAGCCGGGGGCGGTACACCGGGGAGCTGTTTTTT,CASSPLAGSRGRYTGELFF
TRBJ2-1,NA,TRBV2,NA,TGTGCCAGCAGGAGGGACGGGTCAACCTACAATGAGCAGTTCTTC,CASRRDGSTYNEQFF
TRBJ2-7,NA,TRBV7-9,NA,TGTGCCAGCAGCTTCAACTCCTACGAGCAGTACTTC,CASSFNSYEQYF
TRBJ1-2,NA,TRBV7-9,NA,TGTGCCAGCAGCTTAGGGGGAGCCAGGGCCACTGGCTACACCTTC,CASSLGGARATGYTF
TRBJ1-2,NA,TRBV5-1,NA,TGCGCCAGCAGCGAAACAGGGAATAACTATGGCTACACCTTC,CASSETGNNYGYTF
TRBJ1-2,NA,TRBV6-6,NA,TGTGCCAGCAGTTACACCTCTGAGAACTATGGCTACACCTTC,CASSYTSENYGYTF
TRBJ1-5,NA,TRBV18,NA,TGTGCCAGCTCGGCTGGTACGGCGAGGACTAGCAATCAGCCCCAGCATTTT,CASSAGTARTSNQPQHF
TRBJ2-3,NA,TRBV10-3,NA,TGTGCCATCAGTGACAGCTATCTGACGGGGGATACGCAGTATTTT,CAISDSYLTGDTQYF
TRBJ2-1,NA,TRBV10-2,NA,TGCGCCAGCAGCTTAACGGGGAATGAGCAGTTCTTC,CASSLTGNEQFF
TRBJ2-7,NA,TRBV6-2/TRBV6-3,TRBD2,TGTGCCAGCAGTTTAGCGGGAGGGACCCGCGAGCAGTACTTC,CASSLAGGTREQYF
TRBJ2-3,NA,TRBV7-8,TRBD2,TGTGCCAGCAGCTTAAGGCCTAGCGGGAGGTCGGATACGCAGTATTTT,CASSLRPSGRSDTQYF
TRBJ1-5,NA,TRBV19,TRBD1,TGTGCCGGGGGGACAGGGGGTTTAAGCAATCAGCCCCAGCATTTT,CAGGTGGLSNQPQHF
TRBJ1-1,NA,TRBV10-1,NA,TGCGCCAGTCGGGGGTTGGACACTGAAGCTTTCTTT,CASRGLDTEAFF
TRBJ2-7,NA,TRBV14,TRBD1,TGTGCCAGCAGCCCTGGAGGGGACAGGGGGATGTACGAGCAGTACTTC,CASSPGGDRGMYEQYF
TRBJ1-4,NA,TRBV7-2,NA,TGTGCCAGCAGCAACCGAAGGGGCTCCTATCCTAATGAAAAACTGTTTTTT,CASSNRRGSYPNEKLFF